Following are 16 T cell receptor beta chains from one sample sequenced in a study of breast tumors, draining lymph nodes, adjacent tissues. TCRdb itself ran the multiplex PCR reads through MiXCR, one entry per CDR3 protein. The repertoire holds around 21,000 distinct CDR3 sequences, with about 41% as singletons. The source material was breast tumor tissue. Receptors were obtained from a female donor with breast cancer. Some clones in this sample may be carry-over from other donors' samples.

This clonotype was seen many times. This chain connects TRBV11-2 to TRBJ2-2, with D possibly TRBD1 on 6 matching bases. The CDR3 is 16 residues long. Trimming stripped 6 bases from V and 6 bases from J, with 20 bases between. In germline, CDR1 is SGHAT, CDR2 FQNNGV. The CDR3 here is CASSLGRGILAGELFF. CDR3 coding DNA: TGTGCCAGCAGTCTGGGCAGGGGAATATTAGCCGGGGAGCTGTTTTTT.

This clonotype was found many times. V and J are TRBV12-3 or TRBV12-4 and TRBJ2-7; 9 bases line up with TRBD2. The ends lost 1 base at V and 0 bases at J; junction bases unmatched: 4. This CDR3 contains 16 residues. The CDR3 nucleotides are TGTGCCAGCAGTTTAGTGGGTAGCGGGAGCTCCTACGAGCAGTACTTC. Its protein product is CASSLVGSGSSYEQYF.

This clonotype was detected many times. The chain links TRBV14 to TRBJ1-6; TRBD1 is a possible D gene (6 bases). CDR1 and CDR2 (germline): SGHDN, FVKESK. The germline V and J ends were trimmed by 1 base and 7 bases, with 14 bases remaining between them. There are 16 residues in the CDR3. The CDR3 DNA is TGTGCCAGCAGCCAAGTTCCAGCGGGGGGCAATTCACCCCTCCACTTT. Amino acids: CASSQVPAGGNSPLHF.

The DNA for the CDR3 is TGTGCCAGCAGTGAGGACAGTTGGAATCAGCCCCAGCATTTT. This gives the protein CASSEDSWNQPQHF. The V call is TRBV2, the J call TRBJ1-5; TRBD1 might be the D (6 bases). V lost 3 bases and J lost 4, with 10 bases in between. Germline CDR1 is SNHLY and CDR2 is FYNNEI. The CDR3 runs to 14 residues.

This clonotype came up many times. A much larger clonotype is one base distant, so this may be a read error. This sequence joins TRBV5-5 and TRBJ1-2; tentatively, D is TRBD1 (6 bases). The CDR3 covers 16 residues. The V gene's germline CDR1 is SGHKS and CDR2 YYEKEE (reference sequence). V was cut by 4 bases and J by 3 bases, with 19 bases left in between. CDR3 bases: TGTGCCAGCAGCCCCGGTCCACCGGGGGCGGACTATGGCTACACCTTC. This encodes CASSPGPPGADYGYTF. The full variable domain, with the rest looked up from reference TRBV5-5 and TRBJ1-2, is DAGVTQSPTHLIKTRGQQVTLRCSPISGHKSVSWYQQVLGQGPQFIFQYYEKEERGRGNFPDRFSARQFPNYSSELNVNALLLGDSALYLCASSPGPPGADYGYTFGSGTRLTVV.

This clonotype is a singleton in its sample. The V gene is TRBV2, the J gene TRBJ1-6; 7 positions agree with TRBD1. Trimming at V came to 1 base and at J to 10 bases, leaving 10 bases not matched to a gene. The CDR3 extends over 16 amino acids. Per germline, CDR1 SNHLY and CDR2 FYNNEI. DNA of the CDR3: TGTGCCAGCAGTGAAGGACAGGGAAGAACTAGGTCACCCCTCCACTTT. It yields the protein CASSEGQGRTRSPLHF.

As to this clonotype: The conserved final phenylalanine or tryptophan is absent from the CDR3, which likely points to a read error. The chain employs TRBV5-1 and TRBJ2-2; D is perhaps TRBD1 (6 bases). Germline V CDR1 and CDR2: SGHRS, YFSETQ. The CDR3 is 14 amino acids. The V end lost 8 bases, the J end lost 2 bases, and 13 bases lay between the germline ends. CDR3 residues: CASKRDINTGELFS. CDR3 bases: TGCGCCAGTAAGAGGGACATTAACACCGGGGAGCTGTTTTCT.

In its sample, this clonotype was seen many times. The chain combines TRBV7-6 with TRBJ2-7; 8 positions match TRBD1. The V gene's germline CDR1 is SGHVS and CDR2 FNYEAQ. J lost 0 bases, V lost 2 bases, and 9 bases had no gene match. The CDR3 loop spans 17 amino acids. CDR3 in DNA: TGTGCCAGCAGCTTAAACGGTGGGACAGGCCTCTCCTACGAGCAGTACTTC. Protein sequence: CASSLNGGTGLSYEQYF.

This clonotype was observed at least ten times. The chain combines TRBV4-1 with TRBJ1-2, with D possibly TRBD1 on 6 matching bases. The CDR3 length is 14 residues. CDR1 and CDR2 (germline): MGHRA, YSYEKL. The germline V and J ends were trimmed by 4 bases and 6 bases, with 15 bases remaining between them. The DNA of the CDR3 is TGCGCCAGCAGCCTACAGGGCAGGGCGAATGGCTACACCTTC. Translating gives CASSLQGRANGYTF.

This chain uses TRBV4-1 with TRBJ2-5; 10 bases are shared with TRBD2. The V gene's germline CDR1 is MGHRA and CDR2 YSYEKL. The CDR3 consists of 18 residues. Trimming cost V 0 bases and J 4 bases; bases outside gene matches: 11. CDR3 nucleotide sequence: TGCGCCAGCAGCCAAGATCTAGCGGGGGTGGGAGTCGGAGAGACCCAGTACTTC. It is translated as CASSQDLAGVGVGETQYF.

V usage is TRBV6-6 and J usage is TRBJ1-3, with a weak D call TRBD1 (5 bases). Per germline, CDR1 MNHNY and CDR2 SVGAGI (reference sequence). The CDR3 has 16 amino acids. The V gene lost 6 bases and the J gene lost 3 bases, with 18 bases spanning the gap. DNA for the CDR3: TGTGCCAGCAGAGACGGTCGGGGGGTTGTTGGAAACACCATATATTTT. Protein: CASRDGRGVVGNTIYF.

In its sample, this clonotype is medium-sized. The chain is built from TRBV7-9 and TRBJ2-7; 7 nucleotides match TRBD1. CDR1 and CDR2 (germline): SEHNR, FQNEAQ (reference sequence). V lost 5 bases and J lost 3; bases outside the gene matches: 7. The CDR3 totals 14 residues. The CDR3 DNA reads TGTGCCAGCAGCACGACAGGGAGACTCTACGAGCAGTACTTC. This encodes CASSTTGRLYEQYF.

Turning to this clonotype: A much larger clone differs by one base, so this may be a read error. This chain connects TRBV5-5 to TRBJ1-5, with 7 nucleotides matching TRBD1. Germline-derived CDR1 and CDR2 are SGHKS and YYEKEE (reference sequence). The CDR3 consists of 14 residues. The CDR3 DNA reads as TGTGCCAGCAGCCTTCGGACAGGCAATCAGCTCCAGCATTTT. Amino acids: CASSLRTGNQLQHF.

Worth noting for this clonotype: At one boundary the junction diverges from the germline segment, which might be a read error. The genes are TRBV11-1 and TRBJ2-6, with D unresolved. Germline lookup yields CDR1 SGHAT and CDR2 FQDESV (reference sequence). The CDR3 extends over 15 amino acids. The CDR3 protein is CASSLQANRANVLTF. The CDR3 nucleotides read TGCGCCAGCAGCTTGCAGGCTAATAGGGCCAACGTCCTGACTTTC.

The chain has TRBV5-1 and TRBJ1-6; possible D gene TRBD1, 5 bases. V was clipped by 4 bases and J by 7 bases, with 15 bases between them. CDR1 is SGHRS and CDR2 is YFSETQ in the germline V gene. This CDR3 is built from 15 residues. CDR3 nucleotides: TGCGCCAGCAGCCCCGTCCAGGGATACAATTCACCCCTCCACTTT. This sequence encodes CASSPVQGYNSPLHF.

In its sample, this clonotype was seen many times. A much larger clone sits a single nucleotide away, making a read error possible. This chain links TRBV5-1 with TRBJ2-1, with no clear D. Per germline, CDR1 SGHRS and CDR2 YFSETQ. The CDR3 totals 12 residues. As DNA, the CDR3 is TGCGCCAGCAGCTCCACGGGCAATGAGCACTTCTTC. It specifies CASSSTGNEHFF.